Below are 26 T cell receptor beta chains sequenced from a single sample in a study of cytomegalovirus exposure and HLA in healthy donors. Profiling relied on immunoSEQ multiplex PCR, and the TCRdb table lists in-frame clones only, not all of them. The sample lists about 71,000 clones, approximately 94% occurring once. Sequenced material: PBMCs. These receptors all come from a young woman in good health and CMV-seronegative.

This chain's CDR3 is CASSVGPGHLRGDSPLHF. Here the CDR3 DNA reads TGTGCCAGCAGCGTGGGGCCGGGACACCTCAGAGGGGATTCACCCCTCCACTTT. The chain uses TRBV5-6 and TRBJ1-6; D may be TRBD1 (6 bases). The germline gives CDR1 SGHDT, CDR2 YYEEEE. The CDR3 is made up of 18 amino acids. V lost 4 bases to trimming and J lost 8 bases, with 25 bases between them.

The chain combines TRBV15 with TRBJ2-3; TRBD1 agrees at 9 bases. Germline assignment: CDR1 LNHNV and CDR2 YYDKDF (reference sequence). V was pared by 3 bases and J by 2 bases, with 6 bases of the junction left unmatched. The CDR3 spans 16 residues. CDR3 amino acids: CATSSRDRVSTDTQYF. As DNA, the CDR3 is TGTGCCACCAGCAGCCGGGACAGGGTGTCCACAGATACGCAGTATTTT. Full variable domain (outside the CDR3, taken from reference TRBV15 and TRBJ2-3): DAMVIQNPRYQVTQFGKPVTLSCSQTLNHNVMYWYQQKSSQAPKLLFHYYDKDFNNEADTPDNFQSRRPNTSFCFLDIRSPGLGDTAMYLCATSSRDRVSTDTQYFGPGTRLTVL.

The chain couples TRBV6-6 to TRBJ2-7, with TRBD1 matching over 7 bases. Trimming cost V 6 bases and J 2 bases; bases outside gene matches: 10. Looked up from germline, CDR1 is MNHNY and CDR2 is SVGAGI (reference sequence). There are 15 residues in the CDR3. The CDR3 spells CASRLAGTAPYEQYF. For the CDR3, the DNA is TGTGCCAGCAGGCTAGCCGGGACAGCACCCTACGAGCAGTACTTC.

The V gene is TRBV30, the J gene TRBJ2-4, with D perhaps TRBD1 (6 bases). V was cut by 0 bases and J by 1 base, with 10 bases left in between. This CDR3 spans 15 amino acids. Germline lookup yields CDR1 GTSNPN and CDR2 SVGIG (reference sequence). DNA for the CDR3: TGTGCCTGGAGTGTAACCAGGGGCGCCAAAAACATTCAGTACTTC. This sequence encodes CAWSVTRGAKNIQYF.

V and J are TRBV7-2 and TRBJ1-5; tentative D call: TRBD1 (6 bases). Trimming took off 0 bases at V and 6 bases at J, with 9 bases between the two ends. This CDR3 has 14 amino acids. The germline V gene encodes CDR1 SGHTA and CDR2 FQGNSA. The CDR3: CASSLAGGGQPQHF. For the CDR3, the DNA is TGTGCCAGCAGCTTAGCAGGGGGTGGTCAGCCCCAGCATTTT.

This clone has only one observation. This chain links TRBV4-2 with TRBJ2-5, with D perhaps matching TRBD2 (7 bases). Trimming cost V 0 bases and J 7 bases, with 15 bases left between them. This CDR3 is 15 amino acids long. Germline CDR1 LGHNA, CDR2 YNFKEQ. CDR3 nucleotide sequence: TGTGCCAGCAGCCAAGATAGGGGGGGGGCAGGGACCCAGTACTTC. This encodes CASSQDRGGAGTQYF.

The genes are TRBV10-3 and TRBJ2-2; D is perhaps TRBD1 (6 bases). V gave up 6 bases and J gave up 1 base, with 12 bases separating them. Germline V gene lookup returns CDR1 ENHRY and CDR2 SYGVKD. This CDR3 spans 15 amino acids. CDR3 in amino acids: CAIRDSEENTGELFF. CDR3 nucleotides: TGTGCCATCAGGGACAGCGAAGAGAACACCGGGGAGCTGTTTTTT.

The chain employs TRBV7-8 and TRBJ2-1, with a weak D call TRBD2 (6 bases). The V gene's germline CDR1 is SGHVS and CDR2 FQNEAQ. The CDR3 contains 16 residues. The V end was cut by 5 bases, the J end by 4 bases, with 18 bases between. The chain's CDR3 is CASSPPAGPGYNEQFF. Written as DNA, the CDR3 is TGTGCCAGCAGCCCCCCTGCGGGGCCGGGTTACAATGAGCAGTTCTTC.

V usage is TRBV7-3 and J usage is TRBJ1-1; 7 nucleotides line up with TRBD1. V lost 5 bases to trimming and J lost 6 bases; unmatched junction nucleotides: 6. Germline V gives CDR1 SGHTA, CDR2 FQGTGA. The CDR3 has 13 amino acids. The CDR3 reads CASSARQGAEAFF. DNA of the CDR3: TGTGCCAGCAGCGCACGACAGGGCGCTGAAGCTTTCTTT.

The rearrangement links TRBV19 to TRBJ1-3; 7 positions match TRBD1. This CDR3 has 13 amino acids. Germline V gene data show CDR1 as LNHDA and CDR2 as SQIVND (reference sequence). J gave up 3 bases and V 9 bases, and 5 bases lay outside the gene matches. CDR3 nucleotide sequence: TGTGCCAGCGACGGGACAGATGGAAACACCATATATTTT. Encoded protein: CASDGTDGNTIYF.

The chain recombines TRBV27 with TRBJ2-2, with 7 bases matching TRBD1. The CDR3 extends over 14 amino acids. The trim removed 10 bases at V and 4 bases at J, leaving 9 bases unmatched. Germline lookup yields CDR1 MNHEY and CDR2 SMNVEV (reference sequence). The CDR3 spells CATRQGVSTGELFF. In DNA form, the CDR3 reads TGTGCCACCCGCCAGGGGGTGTCCACCGGGGAGCTGTTTTTT.

The chain employs TRBV19 and TRBJ2-7, with 7 bases matching TRBD2. Trimming cost V 8 bases and J 5 bases; bases outside gene matches: 9. Looked up from germline, CDR1 is LNHDA and CDR2 is SQIVND (reference sequence). This CDR3 is built from 13 residues. CDR3 sequence reads: CASAGRAEDEQYF. The DNA of the CDR3 is TGTGCCAGTGCGGGGAGGGCCGAGGACGAGCAGTACTTC.

The rearrangement links TRBV5-3 to TRBJ1-5, with 8 bases matching TRBD1. TRBV5-3 belongs to the ORF category, with a function that is uncertain. J was trimmed by 6 bases and V by 5 bases; bases with no gene match: 10. This CDR3 region has 15 residues. The CDR3 nucleotides are TGTGCCAGAAGTCCCGACAGGGGAGTAAGTCAGCCCCAGCATTTT. It yields the protein CARSPDRGVSQPQHF.

V gene TRBV11-3 combines with J gene TRBJ2-5; 7 bases line up with TRBD1. The V segment lost 3 bases and the J segment 0 bases; nucleotides outside the gene matches: 4. Per the germline V gene, CDR1 is SGHNT and CDR2 is YENEEA. This CDR3 comprises 15 residues. The CDR3 sequence is CASSFPRGYQETQYF. The CDR3 nucleotides read TGTGCCAGCAGCTTCCCCAGGGGGTACCAAGAGACCCAGTACTTC.

The chain is built from TRBV7-2 and TRBJ2-5; 9 positions agree with TRBD2. The CDR3 loop spans 15 amino acids. V shed 3 bases and J 5 bases; nucleotides not matched to a gene: 7. The germline gives CDR1 SGHTA, CDR2 FQGNSA. CDR3 amino acids: CASSFIAGVGETQYF. CDR3 DNA sequence: TGTGCCAGCAGCTTCATAGCGGGGGTGGGTGAGACCCAGTACTTC.

A word on this clone: One end of the junction varies from germline; a read error may be responsible. The chain carries TRBV27 and TRBJ2-3; no definite D call. Germline CDR1 and CDR2: MNHEY and SMNVEV (reference sequence). The CDR3 loop spans 12 amino acids. In DNA form, the CDR3 reads TGTGCCAGCCGTTTCTCCGCAGATACGCAGTATTTT. It specifies CASRFSADTQYF.

The V and J genes are TRBV28 and TRBJ2-5; 13 bases fit TRBD2. Germline V CDR1 and CDR2: MDHEN, SYDVKM. The CDR3 has 18 amino acids. The ends lost 5 bases at V and 5 bases at J; junction bases unmatched: 14. The CDR3 reads CASSPRTSGSHVSETQYF. CDR3 coding DNA: TGTGCCAGCAGTCCTCGGACTAGCGGGAGTCATGTGTCGGAGACCCAGTACTTC.

V is TRBV7-8 and J is TRBJ2-3; a weak D match, TRBD1 (6 bases). Trimming cost V 5 bases and J 3 bases, with 21 bases left between them. There are 17 residues in the CDR3. Germline V gene sequence: CDR1 SGHVS, CDR2 FQNEAQ. CDR3 amino acids: CASSTLRDRKSTDTQYF. The CDR3 coding sequence is TGTGCCAGCAGCACCCTAAGAGACAGGAAAAGTACAGATACGCAGTATTTT.

The chain joins TRBV6-1 to TRBJ2-7, with a weak D call TRBD2 (6 bases). Germline lookup yields CDR1 MNHNS and CDR2 SASEGT. The CDR3 covers 13 residues. The germline V and J ends were trimmed by 3 bases and 4 bases, with 10 bases remaining between them. This CDR3 reads CASSEYLAYEQYF. The CDR3 DNA sequence: TGTGCCAGCAGTGAGTACCTAGCGTACGAGCAGTACTTC.

The chain is built from TRBV19 and TRBJ2-1; TRBD2 aligns across 8 bases. This CDR3 has 16 residues. Germline-derived CDR1 and CDR2 are LNHDA and SQIVND (reference sequence). The V and J ends lost 5 bases and 4 bases, in that order; junction bases with no gene match: 10. In nucleotides, the CDR3 is TGTGCCAGTAGTTCCGAGCTAGCGGGTGTTTACAATGAGCAGTTCTTC. It specifies CASSSELAGVYNEQFF.

The chain joins TRBV29-1 to TRBJ2-7; TRBD2 matches 10 bases. Trimming removed 4 bases from V and 5 bases from J; junction bases left unmatched: 2. Per the germline V gene, CDR1 is SQVTM and CDR2 is ANQGSEA. This CDR3 is built from 12 residues. The chain's CDR3 is CSVGTSGNEQYF. The CDR3 bases are TGCAGCGTTGGGACTAGCGGAAACGAGCAGTACTTC.

The chain has TRBV5-6 and TRBJ2-1, with 10 bases aligning to TRBD2. V lost 2 bases and J lost 5; bases outside the gene matches: 4. In germline, CDR1 is SGHDT, CDR2 YYEEEE. The CDR3 sequence is 15 residues long. Here the CDR3 reads CASSFTLAGHNEQFF. The CDR3 DNA sequence: TGTGCCAGCAGCTTTACACTAGCGGGACACAATGAGCAGTTCTTC.

The chain joins TRBV27 to TRBJ2-7; 9 bases agree with TRBD1. In germline, CDR1 is MNHEY, CDR2 SMNVEV (reference sequence). Losses at the gene ends were 6 bases for V and 5 bases for J; bases not matched to a gene: 11. The CDR3 spans 15 residues. The CDR3 DNA reads TGTGCCAGCAGGGCGGGACACAGGGGGCGAAACGAGCAGTACTTC. Amino acid sequence: CASRAGHRGRNEQYF.

V and J are TRBV9 and TRBJ1-2; a weak D match, TRBD1 (6 bases). The CDR3 sequence is 14 residues long. Germline CDR1 reads SGDLS; CDR2 reads YYNGEE. Trimming cost V 0 bases and J 4 bases, with 10 bases left between them. CDR3 DNA sequence: TGTGCCAGCAGCGTAGTGGACAGCCGCTATGGCTACACCTTC. Translating gives CASSVVDSRYGYTF.

The table lists this clone with a count of one. The chain is built from TRBV19 and TRBJ2-1, with a possible D match to TRBD2 (6 bases). Germline CDR1 reads LNHDA; CDR2 reads SQIVND (reference sequence). This CDR3 has 13 residues. V was clipped by 6 bases and J by 1 base, with 7 bases between them. Here the CDR3 DNA reads TGTGCCAGTAGCCTAGCGTCCTACAATGAGCAGTTCTTC. Translated: CASSLASYNEQFF.

The chain links TRBV6-5 to TRBJ2-5; 8 nucleotides agree with TRBD2. The CDR3 length is 15 residues. V dropped 2 bases and J dropped 3; count of bases not matched to a gene: 5. Per germline, CDR1 MNHEY and CDR2 SVGAGI. The CDR3 nucleotides are TGTGCCAGCAGTTACGGAGCGGGGGAGAAAGAGACCCAGTACTTC. Translation: CASSYGAGEKETQYF.